The rows below give T cell receptor beta chains drawn from one sample of a study of shared clonotypes between healthy human individuals. The method was immunoSEQ multiplex PCR; TCRdb's version includes in-frame clones alone and lacks a portion of them. The data contain hundreds of thousands of clones, roughly 98% of them singletons. The specimen sequenced was naive CD8+ T cells sorted from blood. Source of these receptors: a man aged 25-45 years in good health. The CDR3 runs from the conserved cysteine through the conserved F or W. A D gene is named only where the DNA matches it firmly. Only part of the rows carry a size: once, few, many, or a class if the clone is expanded.

clone size	J gene	D gene	V gene	CDR3 DNA	CDR3 protein
.	TRBJ2-7	TRBD2	TRBV2	TGTGCCAGGGAGGCCGGACTAGCGGGAAACTCCTACGAGCAGTACTTC	CAREAGLAGNSYEQYF
.	TRBJ1-4	.	TRBV7-9	TGTGCCAGCAGCCCCCCAACAGCGGGTAATGAAAAACTGTTTTTT	CASSPPTAGNEKLFF
.	TRBJ2-7	TRBD1	TRBV7-2	TGTGCCAGCAGCTTCCTGGACAGGGGTTTTCTCGAGCAGTACTTC	CASSFLDRGFLEQYF
.	TRBJ2-3	.	TRBV7-8	TGTGCCAGCAGCTCACAACCAGATACGCAGTATTTT	CASSSQPDTQYF
once	TRBJ2-7	TRBD2	TRBV9	TGTGCCAGCAGCGTAGTATCGGGGACTAGTGACGAGCAGTACTTC	CASSVVSGTSDEQYF
.	TRBJ1-1	.	TRBV10-2	TGCGCCAGCAGTGAGTGGGAGGGGGACACTGAAGCTTTCTTT	CASSEWEGDTEAFF
.	TRBJ1-1	.	TRBV10-1	TGCGCCAGCAGTGAGTCCCTGACAGGGAACACTGAAGCTTTCTTT	CASSESLTGNTEAFF
.	TRBJ2-1	TRBD2	TRBV6-1	TGTGCCAGCAGCGGACTAGCGGGAGGTTACAATGAGCAGTTCTTC	CASSGLAGGYNEQFF
.	TRBJ2-5	.	TRBV9	TGTGCCAGCAGCCCACTGACCGGAGGCCAAGAGACCCAGTACTTC	CASSPLTGGQETQYF
few	TRBJ2-7	.	TRBV9	TGTGCCAGCAGCGTTTCCTACCACGTCTCCTACGAGCAGTACTTC	CASSVSYHVSYEQYF
.	TRBJ2-7	.	TRBV2	TGTGCCAGCAAGAATGACTACGAGCAGTACTTC	CASKNDYEQYF
.	TRBJ1-2	.	TRBV7-2	TGTGCCAGCAGCGGGACTGAGCACTATGGCTACACCTTC	CASSGTEHYGYTF
.	TRBJ2-7	.	TRBV5-4	TGTGCCAGCAGCTACGGACCCGCTTACGAGCAGTACTTC	CASSYGPAYEQYF